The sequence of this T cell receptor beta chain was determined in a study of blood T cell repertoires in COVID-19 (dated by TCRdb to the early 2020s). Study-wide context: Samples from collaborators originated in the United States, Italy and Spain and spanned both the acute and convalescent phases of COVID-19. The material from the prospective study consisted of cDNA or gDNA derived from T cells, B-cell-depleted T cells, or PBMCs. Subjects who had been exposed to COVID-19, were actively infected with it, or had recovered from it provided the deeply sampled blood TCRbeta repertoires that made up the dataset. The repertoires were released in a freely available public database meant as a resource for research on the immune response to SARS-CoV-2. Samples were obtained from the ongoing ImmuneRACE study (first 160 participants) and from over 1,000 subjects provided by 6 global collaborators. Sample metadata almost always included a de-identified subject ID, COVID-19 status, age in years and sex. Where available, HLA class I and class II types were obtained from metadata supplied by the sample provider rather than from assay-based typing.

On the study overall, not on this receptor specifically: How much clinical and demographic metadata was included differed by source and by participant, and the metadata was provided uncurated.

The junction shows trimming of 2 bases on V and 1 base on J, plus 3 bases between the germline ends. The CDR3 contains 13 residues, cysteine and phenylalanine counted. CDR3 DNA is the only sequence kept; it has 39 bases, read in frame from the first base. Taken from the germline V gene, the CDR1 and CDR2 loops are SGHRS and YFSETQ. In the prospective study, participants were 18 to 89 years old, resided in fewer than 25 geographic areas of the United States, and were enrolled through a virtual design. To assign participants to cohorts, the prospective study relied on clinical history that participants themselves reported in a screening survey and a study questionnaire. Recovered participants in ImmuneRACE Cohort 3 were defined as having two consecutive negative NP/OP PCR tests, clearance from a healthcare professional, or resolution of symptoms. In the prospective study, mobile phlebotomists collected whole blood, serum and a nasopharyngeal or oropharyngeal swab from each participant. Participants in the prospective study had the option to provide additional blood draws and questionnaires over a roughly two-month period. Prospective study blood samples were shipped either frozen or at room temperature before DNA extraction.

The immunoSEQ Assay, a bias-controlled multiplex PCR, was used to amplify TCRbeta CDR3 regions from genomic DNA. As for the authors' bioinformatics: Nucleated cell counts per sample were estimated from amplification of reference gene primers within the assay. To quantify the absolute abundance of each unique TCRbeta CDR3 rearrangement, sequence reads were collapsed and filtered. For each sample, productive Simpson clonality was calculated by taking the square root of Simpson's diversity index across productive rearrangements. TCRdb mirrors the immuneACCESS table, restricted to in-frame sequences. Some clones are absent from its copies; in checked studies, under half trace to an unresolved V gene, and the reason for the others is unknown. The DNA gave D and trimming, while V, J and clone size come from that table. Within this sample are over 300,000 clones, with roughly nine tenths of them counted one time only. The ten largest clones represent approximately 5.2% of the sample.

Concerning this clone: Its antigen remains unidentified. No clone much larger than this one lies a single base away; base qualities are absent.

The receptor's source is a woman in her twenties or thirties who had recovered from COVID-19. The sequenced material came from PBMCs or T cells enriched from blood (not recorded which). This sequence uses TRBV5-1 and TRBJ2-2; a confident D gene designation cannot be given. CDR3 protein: CASSFRNTGELFF. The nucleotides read TGCGCCAGCAGCTTCCGGAACACCGGGGAGCTGTTTTTT.